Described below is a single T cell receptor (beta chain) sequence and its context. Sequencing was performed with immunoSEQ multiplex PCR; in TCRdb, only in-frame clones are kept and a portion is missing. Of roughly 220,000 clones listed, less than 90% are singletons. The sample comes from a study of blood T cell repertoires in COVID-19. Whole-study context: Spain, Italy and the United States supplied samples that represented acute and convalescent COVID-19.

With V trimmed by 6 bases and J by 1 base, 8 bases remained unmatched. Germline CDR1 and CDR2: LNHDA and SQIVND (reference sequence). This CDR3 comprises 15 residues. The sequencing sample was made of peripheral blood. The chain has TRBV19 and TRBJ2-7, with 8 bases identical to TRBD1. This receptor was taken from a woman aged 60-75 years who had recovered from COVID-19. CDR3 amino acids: CASSPLGTGSYEQYF. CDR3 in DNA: TGTGCCAGTAGCCCCCTTGGGACAGGTTCCTACGAGCAGTACTTC.